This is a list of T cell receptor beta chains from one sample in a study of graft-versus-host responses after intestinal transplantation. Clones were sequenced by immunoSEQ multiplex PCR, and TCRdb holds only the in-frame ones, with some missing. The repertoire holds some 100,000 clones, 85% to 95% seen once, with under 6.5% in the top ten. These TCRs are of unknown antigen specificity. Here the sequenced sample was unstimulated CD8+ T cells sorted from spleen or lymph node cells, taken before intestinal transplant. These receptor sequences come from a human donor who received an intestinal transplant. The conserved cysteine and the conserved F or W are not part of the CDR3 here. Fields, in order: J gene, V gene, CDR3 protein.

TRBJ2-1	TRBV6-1	ASSEFSGDNEQF
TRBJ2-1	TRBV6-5	ASSSGPPSYNEQF
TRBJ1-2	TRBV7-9	ASSLEVGGHGYT
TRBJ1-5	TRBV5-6	ASSFGAGSQPQH
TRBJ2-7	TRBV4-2	ASSQDSERGGREQY
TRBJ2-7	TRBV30	AWSVGLGVTEHYEQY
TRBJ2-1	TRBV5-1	ASSSEPGLAGVMDNEQF
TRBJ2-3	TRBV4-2	ASSQDYRTDTQY
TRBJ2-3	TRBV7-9	ASSIGTGQDTQY
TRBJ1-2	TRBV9	ASSVARGSTHYGYT
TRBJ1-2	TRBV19	ASSEAYGYT
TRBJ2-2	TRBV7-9	ASSSIAGGDTNTGELF
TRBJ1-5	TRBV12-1	ASSAGQGKGRNQPQH
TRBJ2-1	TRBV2	ASSDKASSYNEQF
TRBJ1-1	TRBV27	ASSWEGGNTEAF
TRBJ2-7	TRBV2	ASSEGTSGGVDEQY
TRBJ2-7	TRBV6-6	ASSVGPTYEQY
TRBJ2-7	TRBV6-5	ASSYDTSWEQY
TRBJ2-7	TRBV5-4	ASSSEGGRTWYEQY
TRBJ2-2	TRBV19	ASSPDPPGELF
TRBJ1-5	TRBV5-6	ASSSGQTNQPQH
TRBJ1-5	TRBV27	ASSGMSNQPQH
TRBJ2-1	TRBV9	ASSHGTSGRNEQF
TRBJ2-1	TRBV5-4	ASRLDLNEQF
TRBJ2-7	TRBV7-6	ASSLALAVLAEQY
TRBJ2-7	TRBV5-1	ASSFREGGVYEQY
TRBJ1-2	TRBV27	ASSFFGQGGYT
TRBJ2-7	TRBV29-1	SVDPGGEYEQY
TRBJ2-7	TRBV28	ASSFPKTASYEQY
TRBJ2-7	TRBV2	ASSSGSGYEQY
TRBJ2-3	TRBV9	ASSVVAGGTTDTQY
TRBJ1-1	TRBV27	ATNALQGNTEAF
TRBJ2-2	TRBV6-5	ASSYLDRADTGELF
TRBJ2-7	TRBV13	ASSSTNAYEQY
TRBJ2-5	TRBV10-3	AISESSIAQEETQY
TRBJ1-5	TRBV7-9	ASSKGGRQPQH
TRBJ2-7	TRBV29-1	SVNGLAGLIYEQY
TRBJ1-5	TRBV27	ASSPGQINQPQH
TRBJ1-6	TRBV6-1	ASSEALFSQNSPLH
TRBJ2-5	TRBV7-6	ASSLAELQETQY
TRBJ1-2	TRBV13	ASSLGRGTGVDGYT
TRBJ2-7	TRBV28	ASSLSYHNTGAYEQY